Reported below is one T cell receptor (beta chain). The antigen remains undetermined. This entry belongs to a study of OX40 agonist ivuxolimab in advanced cancers. The wider study: Ivuxolimab, which patients received intravenously every 2 weeks, was dosed at 0.01 to 10 mg/kg.

V dropped 6 bases and J dropped 8; count of bases not matched to a gene: 11. This CDR3 is 15 amino acids long. From germline, CDR1 is SEHNR and CDR2 FQNEAQ (reference sequence). Study results and caveats: Part of the nonresponder group also had normalized T-cell clonal expansion that was low.

Sequencing was performed with immunoSEQ multiplex PCR; in TCRdb, only in-frame clones are kept and a portion is missing. The sample has 37,000 or so clones; around four fifths are singletons. The chain joins TRBV7-9 to TRBJ2-1, with TRBD1 identical over 9 bases. The origin of this receptor is an adult with an advanced solid tumor such as melanoma, head and neck, liver or kidney cancer. The sequenced sample was CD4+ or CD8+ T cells sorted from blood, obtained in a trial of the OX40 agonist ivuxolimab. The CDR3 region has the DNA TGTGCCAGCAGGAACGGGACAGGGATGAAGCATGAGCAGTTCTTC. Translation: CASRNGTGMKHEQFF.